A single sample gave rise to the 10 T cell receptor beta chains below, sequenced in a study of immune characterization of retroperitoneal liposarcoma. A single record per CDR3 protein comes from TCRdb applying MiXCR to the PCR reads. The sample has about 2,400 distinct CDR3 sequences; roughly half are singletons. The sequenced material came from tumor tissue. These receptor sequences come from a female donor with retroperitoneal liposarcoma.

This clonotype came up once. This chain joins TRBV12-3 or TRBV12-4 and TRBJ2-3, with no clear D. The J call may be in error: the DNA end matches TRBJ2-5 better. This CDR3 is built from 12 residues. The CDR3 nucleotides read TGTGCCAGCAGCGGGTCTCAAGAGACCCAGTACTTC. This translates into CASSGSQETQYF.

V and J are TRBV12-3 or TRBV12-4 and TRBJ2-1; no firm D call. There are 14 residues in the CDR3. Deletions cut 2 bases from V and 2 bases from J, with 7 bases between. CDR3: CASSLHGAYNEQFF. The CDR3 DNA reads TGTGCCAGCAGTTTACACGGAGCCTACAATGAGCAGTTCTTC.

This clonotype was seen only a few times. The chain couples TRBV6-1 to TRBJ1-1, with D unresolved. CDR3 length: 15 residues. CDR1 MNHNS and CDR2 SASEGT come from the germline V gene. Trimming stripped 5 bases from V and 9 bases from J, with 22 bases between. Here the CDR3 reads CASSPQAGSPKKAFF. CDR3 in DNA: TGTGCCAGCAGTCCCCAGGCGGGGAGCCCGAAGAAAGCTTTCTTT.

In its sample, this clonotype ranks as medium-sized. The chain employs TRBV7-8 and TRBJ2-1; 15 nucleotides agree with TRBD2. This CDR3 is built from 15 residues. Germline assignment: CDR1 SGHVS and CDR2 FQNEAQ. J was trimmed by 7 bases and V by 5 bases; bases with no gene match: 3. CDR3 in amino acids: CASSLGTSGRNEQFF. The DNA of the CDR3 is TGTGCCAGCAGCCTCGGGACTAGCGGGAGGAATGAGCAGTTCTTC.

The gene calls are TRBV4-3 and TRBJ2-2, with a tentative D call TRBD1 (5 bases). Trimming took off 6 bases at V and 4 bases at J, with 21 bases between the two ends. The CDR3 spans 17 residues. The germline gives CDR1 LGHNA, CDR2 YSLEER. As DNA, the CDR3 is TGCGCCAGCAGTAGGACACCGGTACCGGATAGCACCGGGGAGCTGTTTTTT. This encodes CASSRTPVPDSTGELFF.

J is TRBJ2-3 and V is TRBV7-2, with D possibly matching TRBD2 (5 bases). Per germline, CDR1 SGHTA and CDR2 FQGNSA. This CDR3 region has 14 residues. V gave up 5 bases and J gave up 3 bases, with 12 bases separating them. The CDR3 nucleotides read TGTGCCAGCAGCGAGTCGTGGGAGACAGATACGCAGTATTTT. As protein: CASSESWETDTQYF.

This rearrangement joins TRBV6-1 to TRBJ2-1; D gene ambiguous. The J call may be in error: the DNA end matches TRBJ2-4 better. CDR3 length: 13 residues. Germline V lookup: CDR1 MNHNS, CDR2 SASEGT. The CDR3 protein is CASSEQQRLFQYF. CDR3 nucleotides: TGTGCCAGCAGTGAACAACAAAGGCTATTTCAGTACTTC.

In this sample, this clonotype is medium-sized. The rearrangement links TRBV7-2 to TRBJ2-3; D is possibly TRBD2 (6 bases). This CDR3 is 14 amino acids long. The V end lost 2 bases, the J end lost 1 base, and 7 bases lay between the germline ends. Germline CDR1 reads SGHTA; CDR2 reads FQGNSA. In DNA form, the CDR3 reads TGTGCCAGCAGCTTATCGGGGGGCACAGATACGCAGTATTTT. It yields the protein CASSLSGGTDTQYF.

This clonotype is medium-sized. V and J are TRBV6-1 and TRBJ2-2, with D unclear. Germline V CDR1 and CDR2: MNHNS, SASEGT. The ends were cut back, 5 bases at V and 6 bases at J, with 7 bases in the middle. The CDR3 runs to 12 residues. The CDR3 DNA follows: TGTGCCAGCAGTCCGGTCTCCGGGGAGCTGTTTTTT. Protein sequence: CASSPVSGELFF.

The table lists this clonotype with a few counts. The chain is built from TRBV6-5 and TRBJ2-1; 7 bases line up with TRBD1. Trimming took 2 bases from V and 9 from J; bases not matched to a gene: 10. This CDR3 contains 15 residues. CDR1 is MNHEY and CDR2 is SVGAGI in the germline V gene. The CDR3 nucleotides are TGTGCCAGCAGTTACGGCGGACAGGCCTTCAGTGAGCAGTTCTTC. This gives the protein CASSYGGQAFSEQFF.